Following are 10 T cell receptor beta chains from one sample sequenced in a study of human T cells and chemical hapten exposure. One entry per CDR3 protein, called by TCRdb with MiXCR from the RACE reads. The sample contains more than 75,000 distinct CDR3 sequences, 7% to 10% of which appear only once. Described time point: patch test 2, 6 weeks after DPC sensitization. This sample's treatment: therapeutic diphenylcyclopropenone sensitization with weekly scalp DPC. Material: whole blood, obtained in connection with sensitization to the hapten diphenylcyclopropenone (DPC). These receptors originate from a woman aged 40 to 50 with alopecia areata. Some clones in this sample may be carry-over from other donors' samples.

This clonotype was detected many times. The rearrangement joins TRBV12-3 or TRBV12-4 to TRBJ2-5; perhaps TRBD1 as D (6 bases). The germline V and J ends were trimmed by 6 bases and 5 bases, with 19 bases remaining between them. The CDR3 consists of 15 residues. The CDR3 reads CASSRTGNLGETQYF. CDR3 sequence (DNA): TGTGCCAGCAGCCGTACAGGGAACCTGGGGGAGACCCAGTACTTC.

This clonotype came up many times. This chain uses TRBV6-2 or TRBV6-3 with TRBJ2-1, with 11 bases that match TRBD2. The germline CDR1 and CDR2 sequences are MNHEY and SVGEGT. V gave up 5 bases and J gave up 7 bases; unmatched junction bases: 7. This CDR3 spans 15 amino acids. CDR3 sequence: CASSILAGVMNEQFF. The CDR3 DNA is TGTGCCAGCAGTATACTAGCGGGAGTGATGAATGAGCAGTTCTTC.

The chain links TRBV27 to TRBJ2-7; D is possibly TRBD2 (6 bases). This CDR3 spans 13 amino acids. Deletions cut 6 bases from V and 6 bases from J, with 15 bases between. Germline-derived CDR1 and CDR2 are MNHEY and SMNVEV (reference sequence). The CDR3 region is CASSTRAGIEQYF. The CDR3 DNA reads TGTGCCAGCAGCACCCGTGCGGGGATCGAGCAGTACTTC.

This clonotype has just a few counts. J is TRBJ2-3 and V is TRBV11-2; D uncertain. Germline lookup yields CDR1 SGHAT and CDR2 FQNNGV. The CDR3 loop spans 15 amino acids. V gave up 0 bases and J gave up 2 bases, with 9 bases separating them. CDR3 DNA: TGTGCCAGCAGCTTAGATACGAGTTACACAGATACGCAGTATTTT. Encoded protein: CASSLDTSYTDTQYF. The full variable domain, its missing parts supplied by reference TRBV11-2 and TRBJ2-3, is EAGVAQSPRYKIIEKRQSVAFWCNPISGHATLYWYQQILGQGPKLLIQFQNNGVVDDSQLPKDRFSAERLKGVDSTLKIQPAKLEDSAVYLCASSLDTSYTDTQYFGPGTRLTVL.

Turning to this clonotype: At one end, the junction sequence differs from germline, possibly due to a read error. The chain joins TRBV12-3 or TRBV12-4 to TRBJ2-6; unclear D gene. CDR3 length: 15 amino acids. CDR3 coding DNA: TGTGCCAGCACCGCTTTGGGATCTGGGACCAACGTCCTGACTTTC. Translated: CASTALGSGTNVLTF.

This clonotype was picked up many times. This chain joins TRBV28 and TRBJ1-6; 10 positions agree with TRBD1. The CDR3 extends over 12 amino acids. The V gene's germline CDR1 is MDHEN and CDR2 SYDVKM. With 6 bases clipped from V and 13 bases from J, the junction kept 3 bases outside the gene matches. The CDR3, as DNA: TGTGCCAGCAGGGGACAGGGGACCCCCCTCCACTTT. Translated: CASRGQGTPLHF.

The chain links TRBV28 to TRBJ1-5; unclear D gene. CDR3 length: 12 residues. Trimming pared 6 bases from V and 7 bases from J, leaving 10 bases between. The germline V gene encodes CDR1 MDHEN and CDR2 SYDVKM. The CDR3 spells CASSRIGQPQHF. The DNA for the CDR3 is TGTGCCAGCAGCCGGATCGGGCAGCCCCAGCATTTT.

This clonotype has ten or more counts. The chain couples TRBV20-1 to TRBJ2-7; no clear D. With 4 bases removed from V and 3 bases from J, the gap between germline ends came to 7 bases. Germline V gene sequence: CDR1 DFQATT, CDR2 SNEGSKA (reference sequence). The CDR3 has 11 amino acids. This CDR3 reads CSAIKGYEQYF. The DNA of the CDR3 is TGCAGTGCTATTAAGGGCTACGAGCAGTACTTC.

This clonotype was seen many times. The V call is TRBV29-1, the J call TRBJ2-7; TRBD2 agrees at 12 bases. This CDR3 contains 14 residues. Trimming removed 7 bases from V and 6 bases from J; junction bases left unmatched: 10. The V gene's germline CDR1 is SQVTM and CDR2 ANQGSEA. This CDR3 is CSAAGLAGGREQYF. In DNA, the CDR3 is TGCAGCGCCGCGGGTCTAGCGGGAGGGCGCGAGCAGTACTTC.

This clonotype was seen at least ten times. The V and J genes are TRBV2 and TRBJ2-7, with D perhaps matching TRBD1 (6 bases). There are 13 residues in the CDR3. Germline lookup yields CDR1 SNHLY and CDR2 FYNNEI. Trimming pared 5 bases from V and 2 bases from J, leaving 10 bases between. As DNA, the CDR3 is TGTGCCAGCAGTTCGGGACACACCTACGAGCAGTACTTC. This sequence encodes CASSSGHTYEQYF.